This T cell receptor beta chain emerged from a study of CXCR3-negative and CXCR3-positive naive CD8 T cells (dated by TCRdb to about 2019). For the wider study: In total, about 130 million TRB reads were obtained, or roughly 1.5 +/- 0.3 million reads per library. The diversity and physicochemical repertoire analyses included approximately ten donors pooled from two independent experiments. TRBV-TRBJ cluster analysis included naive subsets from a handful of donors and memory cells from 3 donors. Study-wide conclusions, independent of this receptor: Repertoire diversity was comparably high in both naive subsets but much lower in memory CD8+ T cells. Within the same donor, TRBV-TRBJ usage looked similar between naive CXCR3-negative and CXCR3-positive cells, but memory cells had distinct patterns. Compared with CXCR3-negative naive cells, CXCR3-positive naive cells had TRB CDR3s with higher hydrophobicity (lower Kidera factor 4), lower energy, and higher strength and volume indices. CXCR3 expression partially decreased after cryopreservation, so most assays used freshly isolated PBMCs. Because surface CD5, which is linked to self-reactivity in mice, was comparable between the naive subsets, TCR interaction strength was also inferred from the physicochemical properties of TRB CDR3s.

TCRdb lists the instrument as NextSeq 550. The Human TCR Profiling Kit (MiLaboratory) was used to prepare UMI-labeled 5' RACE TRB cDNA libraries. cDNA synthesis used the entire amount of extracted RNA, and PCR amplification then used the entire amount of cDNA produced. Libraries were prepared in parallel with an identical number of PCR cycles. The paper's data handling went like this. With a requirement of at least two reads per UMI, MIGEC and MiXCR extracted about 50,000 +/- 10,000 unique UMI-labeled TRB cDNA molecules per library. An average of approximately 40,000 +/- 10,000 functional in-frame TRB CDR3 nucleotide clonotypes without stop codons was found per library. After downsampling to 5000 UMI-labeled TRB molecules per sample, diversity metrics such as normalized Shannon-Wiener and Chao1 were calculated in VDJtools. VDJtools was used to calculate clonotype-size-weighted physicochemical properties of the central five CDR3 residues, namely interaction energy, strength, volume and Kidera factor 4. TCRdb reprocessed the reads and assigns one entry to each CDR3 protein sequence, leaving out DNA. The V and J calls were determined by TCRdb, not by the authors. This sample's table lists roughly 61,000 distinct CDR3 sequences. Of the sample, 0.53% falls within the top ten clones.

Each CD8+ T cell subset was flow-sorted in triplicate, and 300,000 or so cells per subset were placed directly into RLT lysis buffer. To keep memory contaminants out, a stringent definition of naive CD8+ T cells was applied: CD45RO-CCR7+CD27+CD95-. Peripheral blood mononuclear cells were isolated from buffy coats using standard density gradient centrifugation. Naive CXCR3-negative and CXCR3-positive CD8+ T cells were flow-sorted on a FACSAria III. Total RNA was extracted from sorted cells using an RNeasy Mini Kit. Of note for this clonotype: Its binding antigen is unknown.

Source material: naive CXCR3+ CD8+ T cells from blood. The cell subset or site label of this sample denotes: CD45RO-CCR7+CD27+CD95- naive CD8+ T cells expressing CXCR3 (TNR3+). The receptor comes from a human donor in good health. Some clones in this sample may be carry-over from other donors' samples.

The CDR3 reads as follows: CASSAVGANVLTF. The chain joins TRBV6-6 to TRBJ2-6. From a lookup of the germline V gene (reference sequence), CDR1 and CDR2 are MNHNY and SVGAGI. From the cysteine through the phenylalanine, the CDR3 covers 13 amino acids. No DNA is recorded.